This TCR beta chain was sequenced during a study of T cells in Graves' hyperthyroidism and ophthalmopathy. General observations from the study: A model of 13 V-J pairs discriminated ophthalmopathy from stable hyperthyroidism.

Aged 18 to 65, the patients had hyperthyroidism that was newly diagnosed and had lasted under 2 months. Lactation, pregnancy, other autoimmune disease or uncontrolled infection led to exclusion of patients. Diagnosis rested on symptoms, serum thyroxine and TRAb, thyroid ultrasound, and orbital computed tomography. Germline V gene lookup returns CDR1 MNHNS and CDR2 SASEGT. The CDR3 contains 13 residues. Trimming removed 1 base at V and 7 bases at J, with 8 bases between. The source material, RNA transcripts, was used to amplify TCR beta CDR3 regions. A first-round RT-PCR of the TCR CDR3 used the HTBI primer set. Each CDR3 protein is one row after TCRdb ran MiXCR on the multiplex PCR reads. The profile covers about 200,000 distinct CDR3 sequences, with approximately 16% appearing a single time and around 52% taken by the ten largest. This clonotype came up many times. Its antigen is unidentified.

The source of this sequence is a woman aged 45-59 years with Graves' hyperthyroidism. V usage is TRBV6-1 and J usage is TRBJ1-5; D unresolved. Sample: blood. As DNA, the CDR3 is TGTGCCAGCAGTGAAGTGAGTTTGCAGCCCCAGCATTTT. Translated, it gives CASSEVSLQPQHF.